The source of this TCR beta chain is a study of cytomegalovirus exposure and HLA in healthy donors. This clone occurred once. Its antigen is as yet unknown. Researchers ran the PCR with 60 Vbeta and 13 Jbeta primers. The protocol was immunoSEQ multiplex PCR, while the TCRdb copy is restricted to in-frame clones and leaves out a portion. The sample carries more than 90,000 clones, more than 80% recorded once. The study's findings and limits: Using the classifier, cytomegalovirus status was reportedly diagnosed with high specificity and sensitivity. Researchers left out some V segments, among them TRBV6-2 and TRBV6-3, as indistinguishable. Cytomegalovirus-associated status was assigned to some 180 TCR beta chains. What a later analysis reportedly showed was that an Asian-associated ancestry cluster had fewer N-insertions than the roughly 670-donor mean.

Per the germline V gene, CDR1 is MDHEN and CDR2 is SYDVKM. V gave up 9 bases and J gave up 3 bases; unmatched junction bases: 2. This CDR3 is 12 amino acids long. The chain recombines TRBV28 with TRBJ2-7; TRBD2 aligns across 10 bases. The receptor was derived from a man aged 30 to 39 in good health and CMV-seronegative. Sequences were obtained from PBMCs. The CDR3, as DNA: TGTGCCAGTGGGACTAGCGACTACGAGCAGTACTTC. Its translation: CASGTSDYEQYF. The full variable domain, in which reference TRBV28 and TRBJ2-7 provide the parts outside the CDR3, is DVKVTQSSRYLVKRTGEKVFLECVQDMDHENMFWYRQDPGLGLRLIYFSYDVKMKEKGDIPEGYSVSREKKERFSLILESASTNQTSMYLCASGTSDYEQYFGPGTRLTVT.